This TCR beta chain was identified in a study of shared clonotypes between healthy human individuals. TCRdb's table, derived via immunoSEQ multiplex PCR, lists solely in-frame clones and lacks some. This table has about 360,000 clones, less than 75% appearing once. Sequenced sample: memory CD4+ T cells sorted from blood. Subset of the sample: CD45RA-negative fraction. This receptor was obtained from a man aged 30 to 39 in good health.

This chain's CDR3 is CSVEERNTIYF. The CDR3 nucleotides read TGCAGCGTTGAGGAGCGAAACACCATATATTTT. V usage is TRBV29-1 and J usage is TRBJ1-3; D uncertain. The V end was cut by 3 bases, the J end by 5 bases, with 5 bases between. The CDR3 is 11 residues long. In germline, CDR1 is SQVTM, CDR2 ANQGSEA. Full variable domain (outside the CDR3, taken from reference TRBV29-1 and TRBJ1-3): SAVISQKPSRDICQRGTSLTIQCQVDSQVTMMFWYRQQPGQSLTLIATANQGSEATYESGFVIDKFPISRPNLTFSTLTVSNMSPEDSSIYLCSVEERNTIYFGEGSWLTVV.